The clone carrying this T cell receptor beta chain has more than one count but fewer than ten. This CDR3 region has 13 residues. V was pared by 4 bases and J by 5 bases, with 11 bases between. The germline V gene encodes CDR1 SNHLY and CDR2 FYNNEI. In the study's own analysis: A distant-metastasis classifier for papillary thyroid cancer was built using CDR3 differences across clinicopathological groups. TCRdb re-clonotyped the PCR reads through MiXCR. TCRdb, not the original authors, processed these V and J calls. The sample holds 15,000 to 17,000 clones, around 3.8% seen once. This entry belongs to a study of metastatic and nonmetastatic thyroid tumors. Thyroid surgery had not been preceded by any treatment in any patient.

The V call is TRBV2, the J call TRBJ2-5; D remains unclear. The TCR sequence derives from a female donor with papillary thyroid cancer or a benign thyroid nodule (not recorded which). Some clones in this sample may be carry-over from other donors' samples. The material sequenced was tumor tissue. CDR3 amino acids: CASSGPHKETQYF. The DNA for the CDR3 is TGTGCCAGCAGTGGCCCGCACAAGGAGACCCAGTACTTC.